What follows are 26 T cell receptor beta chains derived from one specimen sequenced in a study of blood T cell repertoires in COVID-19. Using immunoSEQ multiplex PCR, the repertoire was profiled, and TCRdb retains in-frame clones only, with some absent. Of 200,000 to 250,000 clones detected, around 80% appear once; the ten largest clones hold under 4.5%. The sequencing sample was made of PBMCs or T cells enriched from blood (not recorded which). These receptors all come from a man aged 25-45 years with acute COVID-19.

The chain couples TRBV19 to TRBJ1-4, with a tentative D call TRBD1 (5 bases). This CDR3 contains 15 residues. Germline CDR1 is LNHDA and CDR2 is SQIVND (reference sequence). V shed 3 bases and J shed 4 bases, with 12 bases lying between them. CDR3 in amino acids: CASSIKGQGNEKLFF. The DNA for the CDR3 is TGTGCCAGTAGTATTAAAGGTCAGGGTAATGAAAAACTGTTTTTT.

CDR3 protein: CASSPTGETQYF. In DNA, the CDR3 is TGTGCCAGCTCCCCGACGGGGGAGACCCAGTACTTC. The chain is built from TRBV3-1 (or the pseudogene TRBV3-2) and TRBJ2-5; a possible D gene is TRBD2 (5 bases). Germline V gives CDR1 LGHDT, CDR2 YNNKEL (reference sequence). There are 12 residues in the CDR3. V was cut by 8 bases and J by 5 bases, with 12 bases left in between.

The CDR3 bases are TGTGCCAGCAGTTTGCGGAAATCGACAGATACGCAGTATTTT. Translation gives CASSLRKSTDTQYF. The chain is built from TRBV27 and TRBJ2-3; D ambiguous. Germline CDR1 MNHEY, CDR2 SMNVEV (reference sequence). The CDR3 sequence is 14 residues long. V was shortened by 3 bases and J by 3 bases, with 10 bases between the two germline ends.

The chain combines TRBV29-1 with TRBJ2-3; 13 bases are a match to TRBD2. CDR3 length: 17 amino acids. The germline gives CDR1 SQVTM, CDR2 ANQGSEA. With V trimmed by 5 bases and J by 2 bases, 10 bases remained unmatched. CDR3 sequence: CSVYPLGLAGYTDTQYF. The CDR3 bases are TGCAGCGTTTACCCCCTGGGACTAGCGGGGTACACAGATACGCAGTATTTT.

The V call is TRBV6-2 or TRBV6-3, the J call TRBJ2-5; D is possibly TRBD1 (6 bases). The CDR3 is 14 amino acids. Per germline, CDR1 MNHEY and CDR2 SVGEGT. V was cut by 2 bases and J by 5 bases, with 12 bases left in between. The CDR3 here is CASSYGQGQETQYF. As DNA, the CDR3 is TGTGCCAGCAGTTACGGGCAGGGGCAGGAGACCCAGTACTTC.

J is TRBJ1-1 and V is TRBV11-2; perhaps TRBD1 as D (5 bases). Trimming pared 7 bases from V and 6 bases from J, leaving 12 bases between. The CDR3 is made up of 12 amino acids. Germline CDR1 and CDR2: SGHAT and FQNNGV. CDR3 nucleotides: TGTGCCAGCACCAATGCGGGGGCTGAAGCTTTCTTT. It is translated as CASTNAGAEAFF.

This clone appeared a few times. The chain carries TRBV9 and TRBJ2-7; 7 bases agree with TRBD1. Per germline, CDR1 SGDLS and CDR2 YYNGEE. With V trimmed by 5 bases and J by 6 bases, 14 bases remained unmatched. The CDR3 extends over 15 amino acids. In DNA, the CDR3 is TGTGCCAGCAGTCCTGCACCCGGGACAGAGCTCGAGCAGTACTTC. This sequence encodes CASSPAPGTELEQYF.

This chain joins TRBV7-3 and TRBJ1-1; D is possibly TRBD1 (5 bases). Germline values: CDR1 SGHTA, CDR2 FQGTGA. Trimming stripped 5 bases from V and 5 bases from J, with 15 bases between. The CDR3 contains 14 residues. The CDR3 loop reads CASSRPGRETEAFF. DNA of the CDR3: TGTGCCAGCAGCCGGCCGGGGCGGGAAACTGAAGCTTTCTTT.

CDR3 protein: CASSREGAGTREQFF. The CDR3 DNA follows: TGCGCCAGCAGCCGCGAGGGAGCGGGGACGAGAGAGCAGTTCTTC. This rearrangement joins TRBV5-1 to TRBJ2-1; TRBD2 agrees at 7 bases. The CDR3 covers 15 residues. The germline V gene has CDR1 SGHRS and CDR2 YFSETQ. Trimming at V came to 4 bases and at J to 10 bases, leaving 14 bases not matched to a gene.

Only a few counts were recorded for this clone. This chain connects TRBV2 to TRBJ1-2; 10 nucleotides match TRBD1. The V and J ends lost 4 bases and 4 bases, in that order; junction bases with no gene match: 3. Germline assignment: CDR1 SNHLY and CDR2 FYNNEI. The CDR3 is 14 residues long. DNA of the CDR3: TGTGCCAGCAGTGGACAGGGGGCTGGCTATGGCTACACCTTC. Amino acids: CASSGQGAGYGYTF.

The CDR3 spells CASSDLAGGPGEQYF. In nucleotides, the CDR3 is TGTGCCAGCAGTGACCTAGCGGGGGGGCCGGGCGAGCAGTACTTC. The chain has TRBV6-1 and TRBJ2-7; 12 bases are a match to TRBD2. V shed 3 bases and J 6 bases; nucleotides not matched to a gene: 6. The CDR3 runs to 15 residues. Germline assignment: CDR1 MNHNS and CDR2 SASEGT.

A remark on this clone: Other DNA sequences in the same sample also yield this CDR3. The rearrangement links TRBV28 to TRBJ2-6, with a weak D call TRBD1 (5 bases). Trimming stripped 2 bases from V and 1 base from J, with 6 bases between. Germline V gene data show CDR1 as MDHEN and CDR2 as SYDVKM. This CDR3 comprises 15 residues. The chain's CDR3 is CASSLPGSGANVLTF. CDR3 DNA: TGTGCCAGCAGTTTACCAGGGTCTGGGGCCAACGTCCTGACTTTC.

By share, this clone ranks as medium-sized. CDR3 residues: CASSQWTGTTDTQYF. The CDR3 nucleotides read TGTGCCAGCAGCCAATGGACAGGGACAACAGATACGCAGTATTTT. This chain uses TRBV7-6 with TRBJ2-3; TRBD1 agrees at 8 bases. The ends lost 5 bases at V and 3 bases at J; junction bases unmatched: 7. The CDR3 has 15 residues. CDR1 is SGHVS, CDR2 FNYEAQ, per germline.

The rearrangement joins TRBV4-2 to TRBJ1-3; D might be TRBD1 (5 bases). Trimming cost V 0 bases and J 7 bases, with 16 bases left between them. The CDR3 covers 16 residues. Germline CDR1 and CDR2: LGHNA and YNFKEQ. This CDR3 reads CASSQDPGGSGNTIYF. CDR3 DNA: TGTGCCAGCAGCCAAGATCCCGGGGGGTCCGGTAACACCATATATTTT.

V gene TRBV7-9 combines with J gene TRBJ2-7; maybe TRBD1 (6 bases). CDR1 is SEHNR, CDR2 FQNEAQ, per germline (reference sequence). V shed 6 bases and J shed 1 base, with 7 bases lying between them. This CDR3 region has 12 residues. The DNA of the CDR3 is TGTGCCAGCAGTGGACAGTCCTACGAGCAGTACTTC. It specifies CASSGQSYEQYF.

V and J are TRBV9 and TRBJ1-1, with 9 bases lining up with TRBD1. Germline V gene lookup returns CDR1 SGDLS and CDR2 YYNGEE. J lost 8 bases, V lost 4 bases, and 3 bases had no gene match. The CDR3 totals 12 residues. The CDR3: CASSPGQGEAFF. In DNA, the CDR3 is TGTGCCAGCAGCCCGGGACAGGGAGAAGCTTTCTTT. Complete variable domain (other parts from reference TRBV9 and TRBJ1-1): DSGVTQTPKHLITATGQRVTLRCSPRSGDLSVYWYQQSLDQGLQFLIQYYNGEERAKGNILERFSAQQFPDLHSELNLSSLELGDSALYFCASSPGQGEAFFGQGTRLTVV.

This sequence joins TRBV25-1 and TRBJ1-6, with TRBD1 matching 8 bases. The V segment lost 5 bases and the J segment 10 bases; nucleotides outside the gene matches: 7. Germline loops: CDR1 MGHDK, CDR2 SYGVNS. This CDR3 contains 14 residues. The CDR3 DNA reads TGTGCCAGCAGTAGCGGACAGGGTAGATCACCCCTCCACTTT. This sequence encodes CASSSGQGRSPLHF. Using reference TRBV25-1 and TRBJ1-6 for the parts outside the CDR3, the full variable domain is EADIYQTPRYLVIGTGKKITLECSQTMGHDKMYWYQQDPGMELHLIHYSYGVNSTEKGDLSSESTVSRIRTEHFPLTLESARPSHTSQYLCASSSGQGRSPLHFGNGTRLTVT.

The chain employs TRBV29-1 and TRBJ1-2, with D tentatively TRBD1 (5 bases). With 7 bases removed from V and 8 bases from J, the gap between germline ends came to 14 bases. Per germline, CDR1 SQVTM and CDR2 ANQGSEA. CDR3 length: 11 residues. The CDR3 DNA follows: TGCAGCGATGGGCGAGCAGGGGGCTACACCTTC. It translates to CSDGRAGGYTF.

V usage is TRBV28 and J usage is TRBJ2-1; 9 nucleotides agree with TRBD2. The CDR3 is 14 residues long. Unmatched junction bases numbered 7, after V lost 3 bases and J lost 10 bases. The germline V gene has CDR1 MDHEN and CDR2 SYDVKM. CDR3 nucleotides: TGTGCCAGCAGTTTGGCGCTAGCGGGGATGGAGCAGTTCTTC. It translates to CASSLALAGMEQFF.

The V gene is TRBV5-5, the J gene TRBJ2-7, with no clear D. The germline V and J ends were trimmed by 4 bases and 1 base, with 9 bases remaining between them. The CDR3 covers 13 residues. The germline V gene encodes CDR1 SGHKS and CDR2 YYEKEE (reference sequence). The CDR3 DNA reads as TGTGCCAGCAGCCCGGTCGGGTCCTACGAGCAGTACTTC. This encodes CASSPVGSYEQYF.

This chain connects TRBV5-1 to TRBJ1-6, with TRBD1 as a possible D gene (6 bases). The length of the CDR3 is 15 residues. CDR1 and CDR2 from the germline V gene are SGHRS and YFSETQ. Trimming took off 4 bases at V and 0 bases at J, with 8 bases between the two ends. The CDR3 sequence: CASSADSSYNSPLHF. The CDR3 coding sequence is TGCGCCAGCAGCGCGGACAGCTCCTATAATTCACCCCTCCACTTT. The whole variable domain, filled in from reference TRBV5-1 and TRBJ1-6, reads KAGVTQTPRYLIKTRGQQVTLSCSPISGHRSVSWYQQTPGQGLQFLFEYFSETQRNKGNFPGRFSGRQFSNSRSEMNVSTLELGDSALYLCASSADSSYNSPLHFGNGTRLTVT.

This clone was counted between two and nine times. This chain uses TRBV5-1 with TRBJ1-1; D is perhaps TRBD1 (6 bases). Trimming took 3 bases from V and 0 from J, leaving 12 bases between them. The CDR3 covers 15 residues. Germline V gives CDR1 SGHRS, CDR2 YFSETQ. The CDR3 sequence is CASSSRTDMNTEAFF. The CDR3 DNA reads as TGCGCCAGCAGCTCTCGGACAGATATGAACACTGAAGCTTTCTTT.

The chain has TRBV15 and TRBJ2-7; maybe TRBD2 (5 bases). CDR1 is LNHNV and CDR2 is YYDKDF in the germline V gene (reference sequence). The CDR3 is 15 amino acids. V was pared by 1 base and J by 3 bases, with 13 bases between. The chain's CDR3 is CATSRGGNSRYEQYF. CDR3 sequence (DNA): TGTGCCACCAGCAGAGGAGGGAACTCCCGCTACGAGCAGTACTTC.

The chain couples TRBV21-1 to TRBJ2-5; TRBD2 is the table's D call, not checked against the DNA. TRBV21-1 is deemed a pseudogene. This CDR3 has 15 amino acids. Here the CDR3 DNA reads TGTGCCAGCAACCTAGGAAAGCCGGGGTTGCAGACCCAGTACTTC. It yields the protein CASNLGKPGLQTQYF.

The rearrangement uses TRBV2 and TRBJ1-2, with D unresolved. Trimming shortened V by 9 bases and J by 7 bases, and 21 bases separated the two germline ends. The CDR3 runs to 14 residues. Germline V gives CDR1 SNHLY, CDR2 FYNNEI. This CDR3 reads CASSPGSYLLGYTF. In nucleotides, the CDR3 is TGTGCCAGTTCTCCCGGGAGCTACCTCCTTGGCTACACCTTC.

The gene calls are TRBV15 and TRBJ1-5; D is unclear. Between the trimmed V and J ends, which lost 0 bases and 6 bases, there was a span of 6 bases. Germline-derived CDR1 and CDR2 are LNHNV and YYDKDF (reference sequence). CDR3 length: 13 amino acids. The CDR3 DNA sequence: TGTGCCACCAGCAGAGATCTAGGTCAGCCCCAGCATTTT. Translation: CATSRDLGQPQHF.